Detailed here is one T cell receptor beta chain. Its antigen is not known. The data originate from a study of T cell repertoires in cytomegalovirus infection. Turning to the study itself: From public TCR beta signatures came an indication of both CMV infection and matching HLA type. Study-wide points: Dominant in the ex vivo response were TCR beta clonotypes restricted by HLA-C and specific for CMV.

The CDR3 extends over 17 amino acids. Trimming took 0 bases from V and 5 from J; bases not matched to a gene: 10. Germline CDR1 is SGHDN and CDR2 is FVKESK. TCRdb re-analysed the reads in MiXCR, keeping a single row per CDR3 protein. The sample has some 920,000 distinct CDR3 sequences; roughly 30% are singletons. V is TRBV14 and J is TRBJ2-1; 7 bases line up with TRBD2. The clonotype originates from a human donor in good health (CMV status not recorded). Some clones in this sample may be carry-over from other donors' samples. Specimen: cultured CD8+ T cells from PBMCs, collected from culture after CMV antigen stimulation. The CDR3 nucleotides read TGTGCCAGCAGCCAAGATCCGCCTACGCTAGCGGACAATGAGCAGTTCTTC. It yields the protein CASSQDPPTLADNEQFF.